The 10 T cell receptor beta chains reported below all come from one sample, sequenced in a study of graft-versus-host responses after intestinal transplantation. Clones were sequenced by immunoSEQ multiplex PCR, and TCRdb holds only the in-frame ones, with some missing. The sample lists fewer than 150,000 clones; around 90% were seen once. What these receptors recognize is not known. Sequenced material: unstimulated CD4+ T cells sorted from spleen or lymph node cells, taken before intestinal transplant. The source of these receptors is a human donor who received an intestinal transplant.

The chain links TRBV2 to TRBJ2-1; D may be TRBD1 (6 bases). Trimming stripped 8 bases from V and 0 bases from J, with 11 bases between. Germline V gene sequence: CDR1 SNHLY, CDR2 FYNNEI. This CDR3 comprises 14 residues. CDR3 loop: CASPDRSSYNEQFF. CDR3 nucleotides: TGTGCCAGCCCCGACAGGAGCTCCTACAATGAGCAGTTCTTC.

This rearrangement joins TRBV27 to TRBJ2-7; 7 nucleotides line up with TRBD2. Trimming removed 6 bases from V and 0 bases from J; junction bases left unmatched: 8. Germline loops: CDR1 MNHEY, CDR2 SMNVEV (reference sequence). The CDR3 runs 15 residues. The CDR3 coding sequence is TGTGCCAGCAGCCTTATGGCTAGCGGCTCCTACGAGCAGTACTTC. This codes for CASSLMASGSYEQYF.

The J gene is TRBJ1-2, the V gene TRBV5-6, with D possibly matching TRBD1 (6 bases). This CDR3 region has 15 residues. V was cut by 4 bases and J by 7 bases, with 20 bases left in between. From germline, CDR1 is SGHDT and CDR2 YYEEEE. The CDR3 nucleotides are TGTGCCAGCAGCCCTATCCAGGGGTCGGGAGGTGGCTACACCTTC. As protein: CASSPIQGSGGGYTF.

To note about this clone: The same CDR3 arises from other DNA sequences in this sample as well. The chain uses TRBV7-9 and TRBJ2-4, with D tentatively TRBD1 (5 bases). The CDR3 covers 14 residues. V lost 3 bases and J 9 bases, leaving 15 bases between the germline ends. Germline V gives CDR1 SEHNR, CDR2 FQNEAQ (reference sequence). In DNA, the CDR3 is TGTGCCAGCAGCTTGGGCCGCTTTAGGGGCATTCAGTACTTC. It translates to CASSLGRFRGIQYF.

CDR3 loop: CASSEDSLYGYTF. The CDR3 bases are TGTGCCAGCAGTGAGGACAGCCTCTATGGCTACACCTTC. The rearrangement links TRBV6-1 to TRBJ1-2, with a weak D call TRBD1 (6 bases). There are 13 residues in the CDR3. Germline V gives CDR1 MNHNS, CDR2 SASEGT. V lost 3 bases and J 4 bases, leaving 9 bases between the germline ends.

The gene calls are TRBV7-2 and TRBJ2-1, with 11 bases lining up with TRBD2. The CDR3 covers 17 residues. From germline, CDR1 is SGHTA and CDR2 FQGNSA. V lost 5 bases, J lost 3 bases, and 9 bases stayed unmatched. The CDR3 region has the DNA TGTGCCAGCAGCCATTCGCCGGGACTAGCGGTCTACAATGAGCAGTTCTTC. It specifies CASSHSPGLAVYNEQFF.

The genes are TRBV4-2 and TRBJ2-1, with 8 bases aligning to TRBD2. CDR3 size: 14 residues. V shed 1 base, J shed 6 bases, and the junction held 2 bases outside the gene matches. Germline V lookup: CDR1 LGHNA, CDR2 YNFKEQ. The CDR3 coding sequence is TGTGCCAGCAGCCAAGGACGGGGGGGCAATGAGCAGTTCTTC. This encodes CASSQGRGGNEQFF.

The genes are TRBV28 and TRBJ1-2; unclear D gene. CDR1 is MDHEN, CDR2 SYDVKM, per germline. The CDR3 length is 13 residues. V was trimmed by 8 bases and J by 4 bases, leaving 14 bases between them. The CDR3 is CASQAGSPYGYTF. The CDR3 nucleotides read TGTGCCAGCCAAGCGGGTTCCCCCTATGGCTACACCTTC.

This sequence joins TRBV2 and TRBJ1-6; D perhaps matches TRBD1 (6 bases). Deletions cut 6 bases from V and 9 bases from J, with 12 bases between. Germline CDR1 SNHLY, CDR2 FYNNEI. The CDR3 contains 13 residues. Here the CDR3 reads CASSWDTISPLHF. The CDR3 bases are TGTGCCAGCAGCTGGGACACCATTTCACCCCTCCACTTT.

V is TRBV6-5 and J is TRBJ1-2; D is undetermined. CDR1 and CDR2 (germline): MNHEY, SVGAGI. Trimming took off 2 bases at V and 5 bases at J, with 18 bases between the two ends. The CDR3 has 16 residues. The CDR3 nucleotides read TGTGCCAGCAGTTACACGAACGGGCCAAAAGGATATGGCTACACCTTC. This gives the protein CASSYTNGPKGYGYTF.